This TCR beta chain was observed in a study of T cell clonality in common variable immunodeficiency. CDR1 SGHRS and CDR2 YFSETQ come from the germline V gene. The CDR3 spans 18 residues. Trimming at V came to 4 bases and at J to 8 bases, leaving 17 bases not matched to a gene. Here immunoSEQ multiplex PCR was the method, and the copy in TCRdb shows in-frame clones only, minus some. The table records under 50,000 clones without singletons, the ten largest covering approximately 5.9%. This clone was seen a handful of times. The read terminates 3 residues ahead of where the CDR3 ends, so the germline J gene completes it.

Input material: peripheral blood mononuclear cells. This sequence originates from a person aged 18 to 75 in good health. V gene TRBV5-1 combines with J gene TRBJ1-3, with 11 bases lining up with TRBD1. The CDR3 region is CASSPLDRGRGAGHTIYF. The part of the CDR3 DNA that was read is TGCGCCAGCAGCCCCCTGGACAGGGGGCGCGGGGCCGGACACACC.